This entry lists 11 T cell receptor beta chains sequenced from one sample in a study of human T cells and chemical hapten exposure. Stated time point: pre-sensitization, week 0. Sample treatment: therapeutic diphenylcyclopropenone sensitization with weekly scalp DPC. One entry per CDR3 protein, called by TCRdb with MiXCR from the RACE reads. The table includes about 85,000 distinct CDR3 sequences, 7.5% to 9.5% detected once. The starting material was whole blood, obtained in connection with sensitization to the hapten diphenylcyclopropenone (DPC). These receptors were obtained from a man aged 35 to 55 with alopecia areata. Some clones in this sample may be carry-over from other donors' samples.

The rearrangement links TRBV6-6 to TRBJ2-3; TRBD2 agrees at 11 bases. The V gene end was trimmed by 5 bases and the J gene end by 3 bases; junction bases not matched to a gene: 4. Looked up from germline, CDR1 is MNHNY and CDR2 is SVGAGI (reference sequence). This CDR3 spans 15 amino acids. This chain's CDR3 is CASSRTSGQTDTQYF. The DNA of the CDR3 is TGTGCCAGCAGTCGGACTAGCGGGCAGACAGATACGCAGTATTTT.

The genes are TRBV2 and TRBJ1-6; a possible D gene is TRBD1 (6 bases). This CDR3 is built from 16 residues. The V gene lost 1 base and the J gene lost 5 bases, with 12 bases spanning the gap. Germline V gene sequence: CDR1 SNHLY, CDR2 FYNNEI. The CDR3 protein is CASSEEGVLNNSPLHF. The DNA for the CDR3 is TGTGCCAGCAGTGAAGAGGGGGTGCTTAATAATTCACCCCTCCACTTT.

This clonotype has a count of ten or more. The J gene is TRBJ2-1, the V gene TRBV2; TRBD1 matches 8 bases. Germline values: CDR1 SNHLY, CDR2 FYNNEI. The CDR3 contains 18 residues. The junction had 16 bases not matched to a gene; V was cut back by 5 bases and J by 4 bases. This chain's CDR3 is CASSSRQLQGASYNEQFF. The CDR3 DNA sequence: TGTGCCAGCAGTTCTCGTCAGCTCCAGGGGGCCTCTTACAATGAGCAGTTCTTC.

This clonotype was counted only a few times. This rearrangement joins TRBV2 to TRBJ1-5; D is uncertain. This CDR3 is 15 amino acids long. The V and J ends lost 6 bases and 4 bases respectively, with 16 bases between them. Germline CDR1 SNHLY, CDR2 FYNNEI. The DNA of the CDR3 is TGTGCCAGCAGCCTTTCGATTCGTCAGAATCAGCCCCAGCATTTT. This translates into CASSLSIRQNQPQHF.

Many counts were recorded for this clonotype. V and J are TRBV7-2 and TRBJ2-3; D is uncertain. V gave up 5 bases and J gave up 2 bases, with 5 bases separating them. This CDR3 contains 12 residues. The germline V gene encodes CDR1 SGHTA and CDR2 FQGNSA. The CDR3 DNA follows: TGTGCCAGCAGCCTGCACACAGATACGCAGTATTTT. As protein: CASSLHTDTQYF.

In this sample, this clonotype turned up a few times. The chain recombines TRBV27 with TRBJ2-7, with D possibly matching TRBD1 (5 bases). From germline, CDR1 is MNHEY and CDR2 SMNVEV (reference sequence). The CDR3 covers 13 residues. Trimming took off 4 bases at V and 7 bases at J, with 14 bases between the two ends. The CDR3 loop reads CASSYQTESEQYF. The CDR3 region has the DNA TGTGCCAGCAGTTACCAGACAGAGTCGGAGCAGTACTTC.

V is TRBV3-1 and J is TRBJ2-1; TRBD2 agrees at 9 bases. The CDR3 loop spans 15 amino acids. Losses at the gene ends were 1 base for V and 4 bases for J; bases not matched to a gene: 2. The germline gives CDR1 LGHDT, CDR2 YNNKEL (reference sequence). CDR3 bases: TGTGCCAGCAGCCAAGGGACTAGCGATTACAATGAGCAGTTCTTC. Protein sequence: CASSQGTSDYNEQFF.

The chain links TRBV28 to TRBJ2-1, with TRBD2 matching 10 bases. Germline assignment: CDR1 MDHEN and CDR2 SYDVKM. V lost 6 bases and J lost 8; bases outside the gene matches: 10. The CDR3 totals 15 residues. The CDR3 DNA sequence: TGTGCCAGCAGAAGCCTAGCGGGAGCGGAGGATGAGCAGTTCTTC. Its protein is CASRSLAGAEDEQFF.

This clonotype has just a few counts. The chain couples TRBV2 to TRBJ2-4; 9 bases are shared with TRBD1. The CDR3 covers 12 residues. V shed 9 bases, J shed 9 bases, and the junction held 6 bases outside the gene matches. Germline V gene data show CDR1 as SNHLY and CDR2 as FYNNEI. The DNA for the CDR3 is TGTGCCAGGGGACAGGGCCTGGGCATTCAGTACTTC. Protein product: CARGQGLGIQYF. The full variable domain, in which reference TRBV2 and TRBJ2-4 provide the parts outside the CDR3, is EPEVTQTPSHQVTQMGQEVILRCVPISNHLYFYWYRQILGQKVEFLVSFYNNEISEKSEIFDDQFSVERPDGSNFTLKIRSTKLEDSAMYFCARGQGLGIQYFGAGTRLSVL.

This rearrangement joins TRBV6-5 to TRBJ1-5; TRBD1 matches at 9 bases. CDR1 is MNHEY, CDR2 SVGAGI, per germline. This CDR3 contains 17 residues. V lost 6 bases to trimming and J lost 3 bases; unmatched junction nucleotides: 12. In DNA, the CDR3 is TGTGCCAGCAGCTCAAAGACCGGGACAGGGACCAATCAGCCCCAGCATTTT. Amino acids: CASSSKTGTGTNQPQHF.

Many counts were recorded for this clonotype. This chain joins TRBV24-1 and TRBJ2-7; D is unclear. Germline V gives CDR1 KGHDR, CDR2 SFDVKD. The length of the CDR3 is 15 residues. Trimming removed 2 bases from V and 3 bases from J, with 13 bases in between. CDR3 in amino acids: CATSDWRIPLYEQYV. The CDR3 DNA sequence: TGTGCCACCAGTGATTGGAGAATCCCTCTCTACGAGCAGTACGTC.